The 17 T cell receptor beta chains below were found in one sample sequenced in a study of siplizumab effects on memory and regulatory T cells. Clones were read by immunoSEQ multiplex PCR, and TCRdb kept only the in-frame ones, dropping some. The table has about 110,000 clones, around 90% seen once. The source material was CD4+ T cells sorted from blood. The receptors derive from a human donor in good health.

The CDR3 sequence is CSVEGQRKNTEAFF. In DNA, the CDR3 is TGCAGCGTTGAAGGACAGAGAAAAAACACTGAAGCTTTCTTT. This sequence joins TRBV29-1 and TRBJ1-1; D is perhaps TRBD1 (5 bases). This CDR3 has 14 residues. CDR1 is SQVTM and CDR2 is ANQGSEA in the germline V gene. The V end lost 1 base, the J end lost 2 bases, and 11 bases lay between the germline ends.

The gene calls are TRBV6-1 and TRBJ2-1, with D perhaps matching TRBD1 (5 bases). There are 15 residues in the CDR3. Per germline, CDR1 MNHNS and CDR2 SASEGT. Trimming took off 3 bases at V and 5 bases at J, with 14 bases between the two ends. CDR3 region: CASSEAAGKNNEQFF. The CDR3 region has the DNA TGTGCCAGCAGTGAGGCGGCAGGGAAAAACAATGAGCAGTTCTTC.

The CDR3 DNA follows: TGTGCCAGCAGCTTAGGAGAGGCCAATGAGCAGTTCTTC. Protein sequence: CASSLGEANEQFF. The V gene is TRBV7-6, the J gene TRBJ2-1, with no clear D. V gave up 1 base and J gave up 6 bases, with 7 bases separating them. The CDR3 consists of 13 residues. CDR1 is SGHVS and CDR2 is FNYEAQ in the germline V gene.

In its sample, this clone was seen once. The V call is TRBV9, the J call TRBJ1-2; D is ambiguous. The germline gives CDR1 SGDLS, CDR2 YYNGEE. With 0 bases removed from V and 3 bases from J, the gap between germline ends came to 6 bases. This CDR3 is built from 13 residues. This chain's CDR3 is CASSVDGDYGYTF. CDR3 nucleotides: TGTGCCAGCAGCGTAGACGGGGACTATGGCTACACCTTC.

This chain joins TRBV6-5 and TRBJ1-1; D is uncertain. Looked up from germline, CDR1 is MNHEY and CDR2 is SVGAGI. The V and J ends lost 2 bases and 8 bases respectively, with 6 bases between them. The CDR3 has 11 residues. The CDR3 DNA sequence: TGTGCCAGCAGTTACCCTCCCGAAGCTTTCTTT. Residues: CASSYPPEAFF.

The chain has TRBV27 and TRBJ2-7, with 10 bases that match TRBD1. The germline V gene has CDR1 MNHEY and CDR2 SMNVEV (reference sequence). With 4 bases clipped from V and 3 bases from J, the junction kept 6 bases outside the gene matches. The CDR3 consists of 15 residues. The DNA for the CDR3 is TGTGCCAGCAGTTCTATCCGGACAGGGGGCTACGAGCAGTACTTC. Translation gives CASSSIRTGGYEQYF.

This clone was picked up one time. The chain uses TRBV10-2 and TRBJ1-5; the D is unclear. V gave up 6 bases and J gave up 6 bases, with 12 bases separating them. The CDR3 has 13 amino acids. Germline-derived CDR1 and CDR2 are WSHSY and SAAADI. The CDR3 DNA is TGCGCCAGCAGCCCGAATGGACTTCAGCCCCAGCATTTT. It yields the protein CASSPNGLQPQHF.

A single count supports this clone. V usage is TRBV10-3 and J usage is TRBJ1-5; D not resolved. Looked up from germline, CDR1 is ENHRY and CDR2 is SYGVKD. The CDR3 extends over 14 amino acids. Trimming shortened V by 3 bases and J by 1 base, and 7 bases separated the two germline ends. CDR3 nucleotides: TGTGCCATCAGTGACCTCACGAGCAATCAGCCCCAGCATTTT. Translation: CAISDLTSNQPQHF.

The V call is TRBV6-1, the J call TRBJ2-7, with 13 positions matching TRBD2. From germline, CDR1 is MNHNS and CDR2 SASEGT. With 5 bases clipped from V and 4 bases from J, the junction kept 5 bases outside the gene matches. The length of the CDR3 is 15 residues. The CDR3 sequence is CASSPWTSGSYEQYF. For the CDR3, the DNA is TGTGCCAGCAGTCCTTGGACTAGCGGGAGTTACGAGCAGTACTTC.

The rearrangement uses TRBV7-3 and TRBJ1-3, with 7 nucleotides matching TRBD1. In germline, CDR1 is SGHTA, CDR2 FQGTGA. V dropped 8 bases and J dropped 2; count of bases not matched to a gene: 3. The CDR3 is 13 residues long. The CDR3 region is CASQQGPGNTIYF. The CDR3, as DNA: TGTGCCAGCCAACAGGGGCCTGGAAACACCATATATTTT.

Written as DNA, the CDR3 is TGTGCCAGCAGCTCGGCAGCGGGGGCGCAAGAGACCCAGTACTTC. Its translation: CASSSAAGAQETQYF. The chain employs TRBV11-2 and TRBJ2-5; 8 bases fit TRBD2. Germline values: CDR1 SGHAT, CDR2 FQNNGV. The CDR3 totals 15 residues. The V gene end was trimmed by 4 bases and the J gene end by 2 bases; junction bases not matched to a gene: 6.

The rearrangement uses TRBV4-2 and TRBJ2-7; D is possibly TRBD1 or TRBD2 (5 bases each). Trimming left V 4 bases short and J 2 bases short, with 9 bases between. There are 13 residues in the CDR3. The germline CDR1 and CDR2 sequences are LGHNA and YNFKEQ. As DNA, the CDR3 is TGTGCCAGCAGCCCCGGGGCGGCCTACGAGCAGTACTTC. Translating it yields CASSPGAAYEQYF.

The CDR3 is CASSQDLMGIAFF. CDR3 nucleotides: TGCGCCAGCAGCCAAGATCTTATGGGAATAGCTTTCTTT. The chain couples TRBV4-1 to TRBJ1-1; D uncertain. Per the germline V gene, CDR1 is MGHRA and CDR2 is YSYEKL. This CDR3 is built from 13 residues. V was pared by 0 bases and J by 10 bases, with 12 bases between.

This chain links TRBV11-3 with TRBJ2-1, with 8 bases lining up with TRBD2. Germline lookup yields CDR1 SGHNT and CDR2 YENEEA. The ends lost 1 base at V and 2 bases at J; junction bases unmatched: 1. The CDR3 has 15 amino acids. CDR3 amino acids: CASSLGRGAYNEQFF. The DNA of the CDR3 is TGTGCCAGCAGCTTAGGGCGGGGGGCCTACAATGAGCAGTTCTTC. The whole variable domain, filled in from reference TRBV11-3 and TRBJ2-1, reads EAGVVQSPRYKIIEKKQPVAFWCNPISGHNTLYWYLQNLGQGPELLIRYENEEAVDDSQLPKDRFSAERLKGVDSTLKIQPAELGDSAVYLCASSLGRGAYNEQFFGPGTRLTVL.

The V gene is TRBV29-1, the J gene TRBJ2-1, with D possibly being TRBD2 (6 bases). This CDR3 spans 16 amino acids. Germline-derived CDR1 and CDR2 are SQVTM and ANQGSEA. Trimming removed 6 bases at V and 0 bases at J, with 18 bases between. CDR3 sequence: CSVDLKGLSSYNEQFF. The DNA for the CDR3 is TGCAGCGTCGACCTTAAGGGACTGAGCTCCTACAATGAGCAGTTCTTC.

The chain recombines TRBV30 with TRBJ1-4; 7 bases match TRBD1. The CDR3 consists of 15 residues. The germline V gene encodes CDR1 GTSNPN and CDR2 SVGIG (reference sequence). J was trimmed by 2 bases and V by 2 bases; bases with no gene match: 5. CDR3 region: CAWSLYRGTNEKLFF. The CDR3 coding sequence is TGTGCCTGGAGTCTCTACAGGGGTACTAATGAAAAACTGTTTTTT.

This clone was counted a few times. This chain joins TRBV25-1 and TRBJ1-2, with TRBD1 identical over 8 bases. Trimming took 3 bases from V and 7 from J; bases not matched to a gene: 1. This CDR3 is built from 12 residues. Germline assignment: CDR1 MGHDK and CDR2 SYGVNS. CDR3 residues: CASSETGVGYTF. The CDR3 bases are TGTGCCAGCAGTGAGACAGGGGTTGGCTACACCTTC.